The 11 T cell receptor beta chains listed next were all sequenced from one sample in a study of blood T cell repertoires in COVID-19 (dated by TCRdb to 2018 to 2021). Libraries were constructed by the immunoSEQ multiplex PCR assay. The immuneACCESS repertoire file appears here via TCRdb, limited to in-frame rearrangements. These files lack a portion of the clones; in checked studies, under half of the deficit traces to unresolved V genes, and the cause of the others is not known. The sample table records more than 300,000 clones; roughly 90% of these occur just once. The ten largest clones take up 5% to 7% of the sample. Sequencing was carried out using peripheral blood. The receptors come from a man younger than 35 who had recovered from COVID-19.

This sequence joins TRBV4-2 and TRBJ2-6; D is unresolved. Trimming removed 0 bases at V and 0 bases at J, with 15 bases between. The CDR3 consists of 19 residues. The V gene's germline CDR1 is LGHNA and CDR2 YNFKEQ. CDR3 in amino acids: CASSQDPGRVLSGANVLTF. The CDR3 DNA follows: TGTGCCAGCAGCCAAGATCCGGGTCGAGTTCTCTCTGGGGCCAACGTCCTGACTTTC.

The CDR3 bases are TGTGCCAGTAGCCACACCGTTCCCTGGGGGGGTCCGCACGAGCAGTACTTC. Its protein product is CASSHTVPWGGPHEQYF. V and J are TRBV19 and TRBJ2-7; 7 nucleotides agree with TRBD2. V was clipped by 6 bases and J by 5 bases; unmatched bases: 19. This CDR3 has 17 amino acids. Germline V lookup: CDR1 LNHDA, CDR2 SQIVND (reference sequence).

The V and J genes are TRBV6-5 and TRBJ2-1, with D tentatively TRBD2 (7 bases). CDR3 size: 15 residues. Germline V CDR1 and CDR2: MNHEY, SVGAGI. Deletions cut 0 bases from V and 3 bases from J, with 9 bases between. This CDR3 reads CASSYSGGLYNEQFF. The CDR3 DNA sequence: TGTGCCAGCAGTTACTCGGGGGGGCTCTACAATGAGCAGTTCTTC.

This sequence joins TRBV5-1 and TRBJ1-2; 10 bases fit TRBD1. Germline assignment: CDR1 SGHRS and CDR2 YFSETQ. The CDR3 has 16 residues. The J segment lost 3 bases and the V segment lost 0 bases, leaving 5 bases of the junction unmatched. The CDR3 is CASSLGPTGGDYGYTF. The CDR3 coding sequence is TGCGCCAGCAGCTTGGGCCCGACAGGGGGCGACTATGGCTACACCTTC.

V usage is TRBV25-1 and J usage is TRBJ2-1; perhaps TRBD1 as D (6 bases). This CDR3 region has 13 residues. In germline, CDR1 is MGHDK, CDR2 SYGVNS. V lost 7 bases and J lost 3, with 10 bases in between. CDR3 region: CASTYRDYNEQFF. The CDR3 bases are TGTGCCAGCACCTACAGGGACTACAATGAGCAGTTCTTC.

The CDR3 nucleotides read TGTGCCAGCAGCGCGGACAGGGGGCGGATTGATACGCAGTATTTT. Its translation is CASSADRGRIDTQYF. V usage is TRBV7-9 and J usage is TRBJ2-3; 11 bases are a match to TRBD1. Germline trimming cut 5 bases from V and 6 bases from J; bases unmatched to any gene: 7. The germline CDR1 and CDR2 sequences are SEHNR and FQNEAQ (reference sequence). The CDR3 contains 15 residues.

This clone was seen just once. The rearrangement links TRBV6-6 to TRBJ1-2; maybe TRBD1 (5 bases). This CDR3 has 16 amino acids. Per the germline V gene, CDR1 is MNHNY and CDR2 is SVGAGI (reference sequence). V lost 1 base and J 7 bases, leaving 19 bases between the germline ends. The CDR3 region is CASSYLGPGQGGGYTF. DNA for the CDR3: TGTGCCAGCAGTTACTTGGGGCCAGGGCAGGGCGGTGGCTACACCTTC.

This clone has just one count. Mismatch with germline at one junction end may stem from a read error. Other DNA sequences within the sample encode an identical CDR3. This chain uses TRBV29-1 with TRBJ2-5, with D maybe TRBD1 (7 bases). Germline lookup yields CDR1 SQVTM and CDR2 ANQGSEA. The CDR3 has 12 amino acids. In DNA form, the CDR3 reads TGTAGCGGCCGGGACAGCAAAGAGACCCAGTACTTC. Amino acids: CSGRDSKETQYF.

This chain links TRBV27 with TRBJ2-3; the D gene is possibly TRBD2 (6 bases). Germline loops: CDR1 MNHEY, CDR2 SMNVEV (reference sequence). The CDR3 has 13 amino acids. V dropped 3 bases and J dropped 6 bases, with 10 bases sitting between them. CDR3 sequence: CASSFSGWDTQYF. The CDR3 nucleotides are TGTGCCAGCAGTTTTAGCGGTTGGGATACGCAGTATTTT.

The chain is built from TRBV3-1 (or the pseudogene TRBV3-2) and TRBJ1-2; D remains ambiguous. CDR3 size: 12 residues. V lost 2 bases, J lost 7 bases, and 8 bases lay in between. The V gene's germline CDR1 is LGHDT and CDR2 YNNKEL (reference sequence). The CDR3 DNA reads TGTGCCAGCAGCCAACACCAGGTTGGCTACACCTTC. Translation: CASSQHQVGYTF.

The chain is built from TRBV4-3 and TRBJ2-7; 8 bases fit TRBD2. Germline assignment: CDR1 LGHNA and CDR2 YSLEER. The CDR3 is made up of 15 amino acids. V shed 4 bases, J shed 2 bases, and the junction held 7 bases outside the gene matches. CDR3 region: CASSRSGEIPYEQYF. CDR3 bases: TGCGCCAGCAGCCGTAGCGGGGAAATACCCTACGAGCAGTACTTC.